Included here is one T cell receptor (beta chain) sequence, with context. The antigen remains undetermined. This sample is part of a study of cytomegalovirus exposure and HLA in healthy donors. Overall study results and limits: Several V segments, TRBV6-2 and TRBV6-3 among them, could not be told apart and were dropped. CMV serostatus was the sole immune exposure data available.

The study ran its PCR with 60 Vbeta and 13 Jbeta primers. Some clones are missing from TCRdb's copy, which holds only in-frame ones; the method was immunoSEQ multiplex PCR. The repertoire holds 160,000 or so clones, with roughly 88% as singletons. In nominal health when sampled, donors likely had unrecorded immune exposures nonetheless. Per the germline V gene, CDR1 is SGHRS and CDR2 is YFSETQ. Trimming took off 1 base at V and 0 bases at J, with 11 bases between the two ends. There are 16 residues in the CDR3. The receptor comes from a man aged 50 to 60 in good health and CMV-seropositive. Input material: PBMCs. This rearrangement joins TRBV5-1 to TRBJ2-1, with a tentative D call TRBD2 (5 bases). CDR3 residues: CASSLPLDSSYNEQFF. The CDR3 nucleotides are TGCGCCAGCAGCTTGCCACTAGATAGCTCCTACAATGAGCAGTTCTTC. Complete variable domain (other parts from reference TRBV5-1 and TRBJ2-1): KAGVTQTPRYLIKTRGQQVTLSCSPISGHRSVSWYQQTPGQGLQFLFEYFSETQRNKGNFPGRFSGRQFSNSRSEMNVSTLELGDSALYLCASSLPLDSSYNEQFFGPGTRLTVL.